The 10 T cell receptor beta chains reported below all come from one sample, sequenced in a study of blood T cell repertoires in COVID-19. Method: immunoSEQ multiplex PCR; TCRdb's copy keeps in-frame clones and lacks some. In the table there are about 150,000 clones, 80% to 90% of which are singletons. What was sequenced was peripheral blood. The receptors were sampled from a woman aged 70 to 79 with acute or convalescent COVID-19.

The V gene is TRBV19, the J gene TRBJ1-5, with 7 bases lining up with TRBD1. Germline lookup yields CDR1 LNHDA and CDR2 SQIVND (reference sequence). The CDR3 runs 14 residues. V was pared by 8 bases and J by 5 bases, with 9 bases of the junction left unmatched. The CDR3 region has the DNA TGTGCCAGTGTGAAAGGGGGCTTCGATCAGCCCCAGCATTTT. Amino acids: CASVKGGFDQPQHF. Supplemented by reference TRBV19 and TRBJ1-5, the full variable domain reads DGGITQSPKYLFRKEGQNVTLSCEQNLNHDAMYWYRQDPGQGLRLIYYSQIVNDFQKGDIAEGYSVSREKKESFPLTVTSAQKNPTAFYLCASVKGGFDQPQHFGDGTRLSIL.

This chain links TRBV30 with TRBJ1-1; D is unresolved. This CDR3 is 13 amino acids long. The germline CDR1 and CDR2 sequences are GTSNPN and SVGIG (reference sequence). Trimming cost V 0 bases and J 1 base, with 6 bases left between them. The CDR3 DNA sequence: TGTGCCTGGAGTGTCGCGGGGAACACTGAAGCTTTCTTT. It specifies CAWSVAGNTEAFF.

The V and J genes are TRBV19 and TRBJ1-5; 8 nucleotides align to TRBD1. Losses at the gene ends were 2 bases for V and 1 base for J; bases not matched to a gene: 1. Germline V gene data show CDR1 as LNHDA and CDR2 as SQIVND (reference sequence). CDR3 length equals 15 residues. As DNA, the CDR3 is TGTGCCAGTAGTATAAGGGACAGGAGCAATCAGCCCCAGCATTTT. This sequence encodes CASSIRDRSNQPQHF.

The CDR3 here is CASSHRVGRGTGELFF. The CDR3 nucleotides read TGTGCCAGCAGCCATAGGGTCGGCAGGGGCACCGGGGAGCTGTTTTTT. The V gene is TRBV3-1 (or the pseudogene TRBV3-2), the J gene TRBJ2-2; maybe TRBD1 (6 bases). Germline CDR1 and CDR2: LGHDT and YNNKEL (reference sequence). The CDR3 spans 16 residues. V was pared by 3 bases and J by 4 bases, with 15 bases between.

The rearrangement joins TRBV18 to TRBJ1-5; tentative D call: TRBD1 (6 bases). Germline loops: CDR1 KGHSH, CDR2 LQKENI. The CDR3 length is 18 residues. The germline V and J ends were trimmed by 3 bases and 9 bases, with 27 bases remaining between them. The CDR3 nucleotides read TGTGCCAGCTCACCGTTAAATATTCGCACTACCCAAGGGGGGCCCCAGCATTTT. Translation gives CASSPLNIRTTQGGPQHF.

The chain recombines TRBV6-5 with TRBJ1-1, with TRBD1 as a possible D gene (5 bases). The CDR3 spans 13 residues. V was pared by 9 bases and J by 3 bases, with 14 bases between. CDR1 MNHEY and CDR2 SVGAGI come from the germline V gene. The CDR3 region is CASGGWEYTEAFF. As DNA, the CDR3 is TGTGCCAGTGGGGGGTGGGAGTACACTGAAGCTTTCTTT.

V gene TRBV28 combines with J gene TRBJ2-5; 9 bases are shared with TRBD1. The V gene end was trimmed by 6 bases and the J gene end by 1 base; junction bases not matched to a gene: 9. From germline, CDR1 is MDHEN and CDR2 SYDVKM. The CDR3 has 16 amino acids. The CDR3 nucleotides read TGTGCCAGCAGCCGCACCCAGGACAGGGGCCAAGAGACCCAGTACTTC. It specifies CASSRTQDRGQETQYF.

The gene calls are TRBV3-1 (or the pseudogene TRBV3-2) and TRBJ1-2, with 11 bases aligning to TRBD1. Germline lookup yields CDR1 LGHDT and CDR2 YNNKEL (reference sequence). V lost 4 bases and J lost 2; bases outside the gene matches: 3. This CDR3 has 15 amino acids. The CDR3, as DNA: TGTGCCAGCAGCCTCGGGACAGGGGGGAACTATGGCTACACCTTC. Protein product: CASSLGTGGNYGYTF.

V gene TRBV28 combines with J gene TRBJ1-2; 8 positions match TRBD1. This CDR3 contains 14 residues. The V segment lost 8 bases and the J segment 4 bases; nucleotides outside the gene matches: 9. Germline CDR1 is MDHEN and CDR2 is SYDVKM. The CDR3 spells CASGPPGGVYGYTF. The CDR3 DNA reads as TGTGCCAGCGGGCCTCCAGGGGGCGTCTATGGCTACACCTTC.

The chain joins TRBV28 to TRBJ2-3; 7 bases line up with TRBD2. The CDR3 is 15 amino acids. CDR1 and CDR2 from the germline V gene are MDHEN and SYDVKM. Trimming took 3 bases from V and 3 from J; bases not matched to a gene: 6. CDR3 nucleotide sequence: TGTGCCAGCAGTTTGACTAGCCCTGGGACAGATACGCAGTATTTT. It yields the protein CASSLTSPGTDTQYF.